This TCR beta chain appears in the sequencing data of a study of response to subunit inactivated influenza vaccine. The CDR3 runs to 13 residues. V lost 5 bases and J 9 bases, leaving 17 bases between the germline ends. From germline, CDR1 is KGHSY and CDR2 FQNENV. TCRdb reprocessed the RT-PCR reads via MiXCR and lists one record per CDR3 protein. The sample contains a few hundred thousand distinct CDR3 sequences, approximately 15% of which appear only once. This TCR derives from a man over 45 who received an inactivated influenza vaccine. Material: PBMCs from blood, obtained about 12 days after vaccination. V is TRBV16 and J is TRBJ2-7; weak D call: TRBD1 (6 bases). Here the CDR3 DNA reads TGTGCCAGCAGCAAGGACAGTTGGTTCGCGCAGTACTTC. Residues: CASSKDSWFAQYF.